The 16 T cell receptor beta chains below were found in one sample sequenced in a study of cytomegalovirus exposure and HLA in healthy donors. The PCR had 60 Vbeta and 13 Jbeta primers. Some clones are missing from TCRdb's copy, which holds only in-frame ones; the method was immunoSEQ multiplex PCR. This sample has more than 100,000 clones, with approximately 70% found just once. Source material: PBMCs. Receptor source: a man aged 18 to 29 in good health and CMV-seronegative.

The J gene is TRBJ2-7, the V gene TRBV19; a possible D gene is TRBD2 (7 bases). Germline V CDR1 and CDR2: LNHDA, SQIVND (reference sequence). The V and J ends lost 3 bases and 5 bases respectively, with 14 bases between them. CDR3 size: 14 residues. CDR3 amino acids: CASSIRGAVNEQYF. The DNA for the CDR3 is TGTGCCAGTAGTATCCGGGGGGCGGTCAACGAGCAGTACTTC. The entire variable domain, with the rest obtained from reference TRBV19 and TRBJ2-7, is as follows: DGGITQSPKYLFRKEGQNVTLSCEQNLNHDAMYWYRQDPGQGLRLIYYSQIVNDFQKGDIAEGYSVSREKKESFPLTVTSAQKNPTAFYLCASSIRGAVNEQYFGPGTRLTVT.

The chain couples TRBV2 to TRBJ1-2; a weak D match, TRBD1 (6 bases). CDR1 and CDR2 (germline): SNHLY, FYNNEI. The V end was cut by 8 bases, the J end by 2 bases, with 12 bases between. The CDR3 is 13 residues long. The CDR3 loop reads CASDLRGNYGYTF. The CDR3 DNA follows: TGTGCCAGCGACCTCAGGGGCAACTATGGCTACACCTTC.

This chain links TRBV6-4 with TRBJ2-1; no reliable D call. Germline lookup yields CDR1 MRHNA and CDR2 SNTAGT. The CDR3 is 12 residues long. The germline V and J ends were trimmed by 4 bases and 4 bases, with 5 bases remaining between them. The CDR3 here is CASSAGYNEQFF. Written as DNA, the CDR3 is TGTGCCAGCAGTGCCGGTTACAATGAGCAGTTCTTC.

The rearrangement joins TRBV7-8 to TRBJ2-2; possibly TRBD1 for D (5 bases). The CDR3 totals 15 residues. Deletions cut 5 bases from V and 2 bases from J, with 12 bases between. Germline V gives CDR1 SGHVS, CDR2 FQNEAQ. The CDR3 spells CASSTRQRNTGELFF. The CDR3 DNA follows: TGTGCCAGCAGCACCCGACAGCGCAACACCGGGGAGCTGTTTTTT. Filled out from reference TRBV7-8 and TRBJ2-2, the complete variable domain reads GAGVSQSPRYKVAKRGQDVALRCDPISGHVSLFWYQQALGQGPEFLTYFQNEAQLDKSGLPSDRFFAERPEGSVSTLKIQRTQQEDSAVYLCASSTRQRNTGELFFGEGSRLTVL.

The chain couples TRBV6-1 to TRBJ2-3, with TRBD1 matching over 8 bases. Per germline, CDR1 MNHNS and CDR2 SASEGT. The CDR3 has 15 amino acids. V shed 8 bases and J 4 bases; nucleotides not matched to a gene: 11. CDR3 bases: TGTGCCAGCCTCCTAGGACAGGGTTTATCAGATACGCAGTATTTT. Translating gives CASLLGQGLSDTQYF.

V usage is TRBV10-2 and J usage is TRBJ2-7; unclear D gene. Germline V gene lookup returns CDR1 WSHSY and CDR2 SAAADI. The CDR3 is made up of 12 amino acids. V gave up 8 bases and J gave up 4 bases, with 12 bases separating them. The CDR3 region is CASRTVPYEQYF. The CDR3 nucleotides are TGCGCCAGCCGAACAGTGCCATACGAGCAGTACTTC.

The chain is built from TRBV5-6 and TRBJ1-1; TRBD1 aligns across 9 bases. CDR3 length: 18 residues. Trimming cost V 2 bases and J 0 bases; bases outside gene matches: 11. Germline values: CDR1 SGHDT, CDR2 YYEEEE. CDR3 loop: CASSFLRQGGPVNTEAFF. In nucleotides, the CDR3 is TGTGCCAGCAGCTTTTTGAGACAGGGGGGTCCGGTGAACACTGAAGCTTTCTTT.

V and J are TRBV7-6 and TRBJ2-6; 7 nucleotides line up with TRBD1. This CDR3 spans 18 amino acids. CDR1 is SGHVS and CDR2 is FNYEAQ in the germline V gene. The trim removed 4 bases at V and 0 bases at J, leaving 9 bases unmatched. CDR3 sequence (DNA): TGTGCCAGCAGCTCGCCGGGGACAGAAGTCTCTGGGGCCAACGTCCTGACTTTC. Protein: CASSSPGTEVSGANVLTF.

V and J are TRBV6-1 and TRBJ1-6, with D perhaps TRBD1 (6 bases). The CDR3 is 15 amino acids. The V gene lost 7 bases and the J gene lost 2 bases, with 12 bases spanning the gap. Germline values: CDR1 MNHNS, CDR2 SASEGT. CDR3 in DNA: TGTGCCAGCACCCCGGACAGAGCCTATAATTCACCCCTCCACTTT. Protein sequence: CASTPDRAYNSPLHF.

The rearrangement links TRBV28 to TRBJ2-7, with D tentatively TRBD1 (5 bases). The V end lost 5 bases, the J end lost 2 bases, and 16 bases lay between the germline ends. The V gene's germline CDR1 is MDHEN and CDR2 SYDVKM. The CDR3 totals 15 residues. In DNA, the CDR3 is TGTGCCAGCAGTCTCGGTGGGGCGGCCCCCTACGAGCAGTACTTC. Protein sequence: CASSLGGAAPYEQYF.

This clone was detected only a few times. The chain joins TRBV2 to TRBJ2-7; possible D gene TRBD1, 6 bases. The V gene lost 6 bases and the J gene lost 5 bases, with 17 bases spanning the gap. CDR1 and CDR2 from the germline V gene are SNHLY and FYNNEI. The CDR3 sequence is 14 residues long. The CDR3 bases are TGTGCCAGCAGCCGATTACACTCAGGGGACGAGCAGTACTTC. Translating it yields CASSRLHSGDEQYF.

This clone occurred once. The chain employs TRBV27 and TRBJ2-7, with D unclear. Germline CDR1 MNHEY, CDR2 SMNVEV (reference sequence). Trimming took 5 bases from V and 3 from J, leaving 17 bases between them. The CDR3 spans 15 residues. The CDR3 sequence is CASSLRLRQFYEQYF. CDR3 nucleotides: TGTGCCAGCAGTCTACGCCTGAGACAATTCTACGAGCAGTACTTC.

The rearrangement uses TRBV7-2 and TRBJ2-7; D gene unclear. This CDR3 has 13 amino acids. V lost 5 bases and J 3 bases, leaving 11 bases between the germline ends. CDR1 is SGHTA and CDR2 is FQGNSA in the germline V gene. As DNA, the CDR3 is TGTGCCAGCAGCCCATTAGTGGTCTACGAGCAGTACTTC. Protein product: CASSPLVVYEQYF. Combining the CDR3 with reference TRBV7-2 and TRBJ2-7 gives the whole variable domain GAGVSQSPSNKVTEKGKDVELRCDPISGHTALYWYRQSLGQGLEFLIYFQGNSAPDKSGLPSDRFSAERTGGSVSTLTIQRTQQEDSAVYLCASSPLVVYEQYFGPGTRLTVT.

The J gene is TRBJ1-4, the V gene TRBV7-9; 9 bases are shared with TRBD1. V dropped 5 bases and J dropped 8; count of bases not matched to a gene: 9. The CDR3 loop spans 15 amino acids. Looked up from germline, CDR1 is SEHNR and CDR2 is FQNEAQ (reference sequence). The CDR3 sequence is CASSPPGQGEEKLFF. In DNA, the CDR3 is TGTGCCAGCAGCCCGCCGGGACAGGGTGAAGAAAAACTGTTTTTT.

This clone has just one count. The rearrangement links TRBV11-2 to TRBJ2-7, with 9 nucleotides matching TRBD1. CDR3 size: 16 residues. The V segment lost 6 bases and the J segment 0 bases; nucleotides outside the gene matches: 9. The germline CDR1 and CDR2 sequences are SGHAT and FQNNGV. This CDR3 reads CASRGQGGSSSYEQYF. The CDR3 DNA sequence: TGTGCCAGCAGGGGACAGGGCGGTTCCAGCTCCTACGAGCAGTACTTC.

V gene TRBV18 combines with J gene TRBJ2-7; D is possibly TRBD2 (5 bases). The CDR3 totals 15 residues. V lost 2 bases, J lost 1 base, and 12 bases lay in between. In germline, CDR1 is KGHSH, CDR2 LQKENI. The CDR3 region has the DNA TGTGCCAGCTCACCAAAAGAAGCGGTGTCCTACGAGCAGTACTTC. This sequence encodes CASSPKEAVSYEQYF.